This T cell receptor beta chain was documented in a study of lymphopenia after photon versus proton radiotherapy. Overall study results and limits: A bigger post-nadir fall in TCR diversity correlated inversely with survival time in deceased patients. Proton therapy kept repertoires fairly stable, unlike photons, which gained effector/memory cells. Survival link was tested only in deceased patients; proton benefit remains a possibility.

Germline V gene lookup returns CDR1 SEHNR and CDR2 FQNEAQ (reference sequence). V was trimmed by 5 bases and J by 8 bases, leaving 9 bases between them. The CDR3 sequence is 11 residues long. To note about this clone: As yet, its antigen is unknown.

The method was immunoSEQ multiplex PCR; TCRdb's version includes in-frame clones alone and lacks a portion of them. The sample yields 150,000 to 200,000 clones, about 88% seen once. The specimen was peripheral blood, collected from a patient treated with photon-based radiotherapy. The rearrangement uses TRBV7-9 and TRBJ1-1; D gene unclear. This sequence originates from a man in his forties or fifties with gastric cancer. CDR3 nucleotides: TGTGCCAGCAGCACCCCGAGGGAAGCTTTCTTT. Protein: CASSTPREAFF.